This T cell receptor (beta chain) comes out of a study of Ad26.COV2.S vaccination and SARS-CoV-2 variants. Described treatment: over 15 received Ad26.COV2.S at low or high dose, single or two shots; 5 received placebo; per-sample allocation not given. Sampling was performed 63 days after the first vaccine or placebo injection. Whoever gave the sample was an adult aged 18-55 years in Boston. The CDR3 spans 16 residues. Trimming at V came to 3 bases and at J to 3 bases, leaving 2 bases not matched to a gene. CDR1 is KGHSH and CDR2 is LQKENI in the germline V gene. The assay was immunoSEQ multiplex PCR, and TCRdb's table has in-frame clones only and misses some. The repertoire has some 340,000 clones, just over 85% of them found once; the top ten carry 1.5% to 2.5%.

This specimen was peripheral blood, taken in a trial of Ad26.COV2.S vaccine versus placebo. J is TRBJ2-1 and V is TRBV18; TRBD2 matches at 13 bases. The receptor was derived from a person aged 18-60 years who received the Ad26.COV2.S COVID-19 vaccine or a placebo. CDR3 region: CASSPGLAGVYNEQFF. CDR3 DNA: TGTGCCAGCTCACCTGGACTAGCGGGGGTCTACAATGAGCAGTTCTTC.